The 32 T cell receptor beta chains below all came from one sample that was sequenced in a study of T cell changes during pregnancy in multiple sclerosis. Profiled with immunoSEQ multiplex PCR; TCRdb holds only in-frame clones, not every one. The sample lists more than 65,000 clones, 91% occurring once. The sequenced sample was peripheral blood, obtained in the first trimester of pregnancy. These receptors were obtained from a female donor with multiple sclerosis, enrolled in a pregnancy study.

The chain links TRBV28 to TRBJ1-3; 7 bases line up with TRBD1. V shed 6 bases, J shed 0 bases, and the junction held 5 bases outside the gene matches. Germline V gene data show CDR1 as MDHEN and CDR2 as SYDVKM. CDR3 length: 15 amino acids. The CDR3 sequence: CASSRQGVSGNTIYF. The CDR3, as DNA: TGTGCCAGCAGCCGTCAGGGGGTCTCTGGAAACACCATATATTTT.

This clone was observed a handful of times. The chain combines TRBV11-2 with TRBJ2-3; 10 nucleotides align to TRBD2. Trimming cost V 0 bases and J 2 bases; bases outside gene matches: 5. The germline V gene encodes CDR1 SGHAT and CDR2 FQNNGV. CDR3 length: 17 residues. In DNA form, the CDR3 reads TGTGCCAGCAGCTTAGACGGACTAGCGGTTAACACAGATACGCAGTATTTT. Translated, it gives CASSLDGLAVNTDTQYF.

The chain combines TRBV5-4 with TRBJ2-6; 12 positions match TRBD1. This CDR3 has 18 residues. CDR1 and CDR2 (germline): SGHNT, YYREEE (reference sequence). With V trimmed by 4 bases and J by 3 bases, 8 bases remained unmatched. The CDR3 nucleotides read TGTGCCAGCAGCCCCCGCGGGACAGGGGGCGATGGGGCCAACGTCCTGACTTTC. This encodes CASSPRGTGGDGANVLTF.

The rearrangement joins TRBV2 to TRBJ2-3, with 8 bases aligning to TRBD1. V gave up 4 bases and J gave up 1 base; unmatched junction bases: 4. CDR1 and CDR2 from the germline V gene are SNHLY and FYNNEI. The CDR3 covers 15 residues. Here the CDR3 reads CASSVDRVGTDTQYF. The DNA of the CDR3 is TGTGCCAGCAGTGTGGACAGGGTGGGCACAGATACGCAGTATTTT. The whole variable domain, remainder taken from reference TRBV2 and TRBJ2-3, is EPEVTQTPSHQVTQMGQEVILRCVPISNHLYFYWYRQILGQKVEFLVSFYNNEISEKSEIFDDQFSVERPDGSNFTLKIRSTKLEDSAMYFCASSVDRVGTDTQYFGPGTRLTVL.

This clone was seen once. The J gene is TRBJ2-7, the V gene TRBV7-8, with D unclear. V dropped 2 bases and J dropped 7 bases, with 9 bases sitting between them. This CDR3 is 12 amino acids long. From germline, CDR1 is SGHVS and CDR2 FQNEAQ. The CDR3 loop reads CASSLQVWEQYF. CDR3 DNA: TGTGCCAGCAGCTTACAGGTGTGGGAGCAGTACTTC.

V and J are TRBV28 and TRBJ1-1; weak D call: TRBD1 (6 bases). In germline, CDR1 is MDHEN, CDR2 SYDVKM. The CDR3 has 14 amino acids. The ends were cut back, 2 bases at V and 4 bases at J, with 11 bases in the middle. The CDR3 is CASSLSRGATEAFF. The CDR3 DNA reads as TGTGCCAGCAGTTTAAGTCGGGGGGCCACTGAAGCTTTCTTT.

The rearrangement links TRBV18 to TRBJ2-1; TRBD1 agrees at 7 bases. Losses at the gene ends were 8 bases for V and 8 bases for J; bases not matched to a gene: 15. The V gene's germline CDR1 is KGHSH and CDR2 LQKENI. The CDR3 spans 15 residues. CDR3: CASRSYLGQIDEQFF. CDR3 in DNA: TGTGCCAGCCGCTCCTACCTGGGACAGATCGATGAGCAGTTCTTC.

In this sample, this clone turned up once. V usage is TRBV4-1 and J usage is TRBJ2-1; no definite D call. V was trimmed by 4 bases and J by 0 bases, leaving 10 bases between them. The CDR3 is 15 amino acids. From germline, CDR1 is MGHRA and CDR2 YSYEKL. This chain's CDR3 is CASSPVGSSYNEQFF. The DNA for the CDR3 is TGCGCCAGCAGCCCAGTTGGCTCCTCCTACAATGAGCAGTTCTTC.

Here the CDR3 reads CASSNQAASDTEAFF. The CDR3 DNA reads TGTGCCAGCAGTAATCAAGCAGCGAGTGACACTGAAGCTTTCTTT. The J gene is TRBJ1-1, the V gene TRBV7-6; D uncertain. The CDR3 is made up of 15 amino acids. V was trimmed by 6 bases and J by 3 bases, leaving 17 bases between them. The germline CDR1 and CDR2 sequences are SGHVS and FNYEAQ.

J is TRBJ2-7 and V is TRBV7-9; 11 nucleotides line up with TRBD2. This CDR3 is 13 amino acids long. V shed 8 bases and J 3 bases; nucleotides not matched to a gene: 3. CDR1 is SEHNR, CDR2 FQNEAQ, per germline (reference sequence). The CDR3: CASGTSGFYEQYF. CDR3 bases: TGTGCCAGCGGGACTAGCGGTTTCTACGAGCAGTACTTC. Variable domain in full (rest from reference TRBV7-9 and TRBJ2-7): DTGVSQNPRHKITKRGQNVTFRCDPISEHNRLYWYRQTLGQGPEFLTYFQNEAQLEKSRLLSDRFSAERPKGSFSTLEIQRTEQGDSAMYLCASGTSGFYEQYFGPGTRLTVT.

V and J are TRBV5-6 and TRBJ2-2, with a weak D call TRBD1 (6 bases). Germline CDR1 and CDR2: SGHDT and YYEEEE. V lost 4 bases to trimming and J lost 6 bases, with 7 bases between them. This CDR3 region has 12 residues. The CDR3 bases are TGTGCCAGCAGCAACAGGGCCGGGGAGCTGTTTTTT. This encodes CASSNRAGELFF.

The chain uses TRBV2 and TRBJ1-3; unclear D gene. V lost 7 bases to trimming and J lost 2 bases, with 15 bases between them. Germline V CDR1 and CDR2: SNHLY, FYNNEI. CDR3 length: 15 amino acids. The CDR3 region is CASNPNYATGNTIYF. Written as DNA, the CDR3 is TGTGCCAGCAACCCGAATTATGCTACTGGAAACACCATATATTTT.

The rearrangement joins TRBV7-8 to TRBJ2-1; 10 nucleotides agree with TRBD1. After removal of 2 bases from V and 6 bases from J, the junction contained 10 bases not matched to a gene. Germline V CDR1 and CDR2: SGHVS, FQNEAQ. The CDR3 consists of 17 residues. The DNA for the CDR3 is TGTGCCAGCAGCTTAAGGGTAGGGTGGGACAGGGGCAATGAGCAGTTCTTC. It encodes CASSLRVGWDRGNEQFF.

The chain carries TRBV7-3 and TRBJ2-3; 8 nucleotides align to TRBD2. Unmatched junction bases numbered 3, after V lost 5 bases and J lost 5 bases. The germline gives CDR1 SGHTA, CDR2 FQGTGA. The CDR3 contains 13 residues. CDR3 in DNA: TGTGCCAGCAGCCCAACTAGCGGAGATACGCAGTATTTT. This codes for CASSPTSGDTQYF.

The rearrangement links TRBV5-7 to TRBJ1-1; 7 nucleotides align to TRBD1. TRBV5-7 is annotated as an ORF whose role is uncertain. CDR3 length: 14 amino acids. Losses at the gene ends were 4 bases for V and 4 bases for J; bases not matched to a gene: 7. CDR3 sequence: CASSLTGVGTEAFF. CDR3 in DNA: TGTGCCAGCAGCCTTACAGGGGTTGGCACTGAAGCTTTCTTT.

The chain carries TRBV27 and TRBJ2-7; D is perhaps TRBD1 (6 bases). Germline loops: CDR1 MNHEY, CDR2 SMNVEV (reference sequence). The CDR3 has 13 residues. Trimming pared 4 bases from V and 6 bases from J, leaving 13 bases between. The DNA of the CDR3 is TGTGCCAGCAGTTGGGCGCGAGGGGGCGAGCAGTACTTC. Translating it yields CASSWARGGEQYF.

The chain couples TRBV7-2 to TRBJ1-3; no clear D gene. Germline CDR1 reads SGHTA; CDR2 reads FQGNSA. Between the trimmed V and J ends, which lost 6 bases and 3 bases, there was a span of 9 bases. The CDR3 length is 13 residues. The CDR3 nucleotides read TGTGCCAGCAGTTCTGATAGTGGAAACACCATATATTTT. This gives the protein CASSSDSGNTIYF.

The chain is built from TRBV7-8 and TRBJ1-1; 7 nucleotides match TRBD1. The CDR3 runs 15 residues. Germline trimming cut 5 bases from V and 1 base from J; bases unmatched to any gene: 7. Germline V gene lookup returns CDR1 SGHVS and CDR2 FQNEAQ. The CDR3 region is CASSGYGTANTEAFF. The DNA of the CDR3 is TGTGCCAGCAGCGGCTACGGGACAGCGAACACTGAAGCTTTCTTT. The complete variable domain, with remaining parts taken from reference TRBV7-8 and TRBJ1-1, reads GAGVSQSPRYKVAKRGQDVALRCDPISGHVSLFWYQQALGQGPEFLTYFQNEAQLDKSGLPSDRFFAERPEGSVSTLKIQRTQQEDSAVYLCASSGYGTANTEAFFGQGTRLTVV.

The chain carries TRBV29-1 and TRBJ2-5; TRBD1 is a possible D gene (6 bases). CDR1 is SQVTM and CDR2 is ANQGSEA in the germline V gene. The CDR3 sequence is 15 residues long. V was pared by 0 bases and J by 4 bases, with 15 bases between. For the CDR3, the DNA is TGCAGCGTTGAAGATCCGAACAGGGTTGGAGAGACCCAGTACTTC. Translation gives CSVEDPNRVGETQYF.

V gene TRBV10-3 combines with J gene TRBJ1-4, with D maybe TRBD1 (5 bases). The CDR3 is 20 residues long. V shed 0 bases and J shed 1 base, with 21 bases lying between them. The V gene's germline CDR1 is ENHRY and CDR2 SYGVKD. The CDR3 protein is CAISESIFPGRVRTNEKLFF. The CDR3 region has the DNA TGTGCCATCAGTGAGTCAATTTTTCCTGGCAGGGTAAGAACTAATGAAAAACTGTTTTTT.

The CDR3 region is CASSNDRYNEQFF. CDR3 DNA sequence: TGTGCCAGCAGCAATGACAGGTACAATGAGCAGTTCTTC. The V and J genes are TRBV7-3 and TRBJ2-1, with a weak D call TRBD1 (6 bases). In germline, CDR1 is SGHTA, CDR2 FQGTGA. Trimming removed 5 bases at V and 4 bases at J, with 9 bases between. The CDR3 sequence is 13 residues long.

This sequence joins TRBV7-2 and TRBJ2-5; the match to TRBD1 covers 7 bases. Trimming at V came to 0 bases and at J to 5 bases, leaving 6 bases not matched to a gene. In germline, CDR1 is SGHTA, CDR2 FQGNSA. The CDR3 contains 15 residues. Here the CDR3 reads CASSLATRGRETQYF. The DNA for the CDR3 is TGTGCCAGCAGCTTAGCTACTAGGGGGCGTGAGACCCAGTACTTC.

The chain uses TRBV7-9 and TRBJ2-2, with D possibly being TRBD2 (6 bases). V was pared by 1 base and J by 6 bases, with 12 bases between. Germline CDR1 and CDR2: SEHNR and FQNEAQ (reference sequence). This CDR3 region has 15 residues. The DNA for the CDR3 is TGTGCCAGCAGCTTAGTCGCGGGGAATGCCGGGGAGCTGTTTTTT. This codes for CASSLVAGNAGELFF.

The CDR3: CASSLRTSGRSDTQYF. For the CDR3, the DNA is TGCGCCAGCAGCCTGCGGACTAGCGGGAGATCAGATACGCAGTATTTT. The chain couples TRBV5-1 to TRBJ2-3; TRBD2 matches at 13 bases. Unmatched junction bases numbered 6, after V lost 4 bases and J lost 4 bases. Germline values: CDR1 SGHRS, CDR2 YFSETQ. CDR3 size: 16 residues.

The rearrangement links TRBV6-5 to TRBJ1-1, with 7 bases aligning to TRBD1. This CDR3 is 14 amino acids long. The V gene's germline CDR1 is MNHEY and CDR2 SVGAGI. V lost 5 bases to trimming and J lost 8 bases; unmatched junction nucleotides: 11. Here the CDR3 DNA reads TGTGCCAGCAGTGCTGGGGACAGACCCACGGAAGCTTTCTTT. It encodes CASSAGDRPTEAFF.

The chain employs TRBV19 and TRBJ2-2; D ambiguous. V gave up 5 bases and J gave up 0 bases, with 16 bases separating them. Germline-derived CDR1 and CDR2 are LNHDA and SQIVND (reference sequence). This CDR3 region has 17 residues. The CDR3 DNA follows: TGTGCCAGTAGTTCGCAGCGAACCACTTCGAACACCGGGGAGCTGTTTTTT. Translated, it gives CASSSQRTTSNTGELFF. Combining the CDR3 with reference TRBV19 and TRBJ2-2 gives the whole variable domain DGGITQSPKYLFRKEGQNVTLSCEQNLNHDAMYWYRQDPGQGLRLIYYSQIVNDFQKGDIAEGYSVSREKKESFPLTVTSAQKNPTAFYLCASSSQRTTSNTGELFFGEGSRLTVL.

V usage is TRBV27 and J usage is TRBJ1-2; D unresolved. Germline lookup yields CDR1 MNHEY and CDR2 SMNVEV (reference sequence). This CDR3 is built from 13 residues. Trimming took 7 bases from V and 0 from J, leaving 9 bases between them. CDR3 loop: CASKRQSNYGYTF. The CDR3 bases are TGTGCCAGCAAGAGGCAGTCTAACTATGGCTACACCTTC.

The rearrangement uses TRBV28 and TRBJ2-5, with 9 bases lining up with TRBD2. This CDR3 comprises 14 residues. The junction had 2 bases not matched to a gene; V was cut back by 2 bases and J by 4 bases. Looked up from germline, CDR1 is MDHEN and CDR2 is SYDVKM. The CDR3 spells CASSLAGGGETQYF. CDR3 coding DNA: TGTGCCAGCAGTTTAGCGGGAGGGGGAGAGACCCAGTACTTC.

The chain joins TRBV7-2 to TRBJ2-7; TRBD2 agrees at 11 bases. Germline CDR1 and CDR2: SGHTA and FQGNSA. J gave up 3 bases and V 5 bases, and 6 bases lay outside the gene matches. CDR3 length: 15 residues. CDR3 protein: CASSHSLAGGYEQYF. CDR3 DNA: TGTGCCAGCAGCCATTCCCTAGCGGGGGGCTACGAGCAGTACTTC.

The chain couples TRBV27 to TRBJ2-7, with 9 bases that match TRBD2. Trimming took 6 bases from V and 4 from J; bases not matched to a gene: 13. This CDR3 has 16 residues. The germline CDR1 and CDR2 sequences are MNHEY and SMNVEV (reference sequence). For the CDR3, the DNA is TGTGCCAGCAGAGTCCTTAGCGGGAGCACAATTTACGAGCAGTACTTC. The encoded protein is CASRVLSGSTIYEQYF.

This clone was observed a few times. CDR3 nucleotide sequence: TGTGCCAGCAGCGCTTCAGGTTCAAGCAATCAGCCCCAGCATTTT. Translated, it gives CASSASGSSNQPQHF. The genes are TRBV2 and TRBJ1-5; D is uncertain. CDR3 length equals 15 residues. The V and J ends lost 6 bases and 1 base respectively, with 13 bases between them. Germline CDR1 and CDR2: SNHLY and FYNNEI.

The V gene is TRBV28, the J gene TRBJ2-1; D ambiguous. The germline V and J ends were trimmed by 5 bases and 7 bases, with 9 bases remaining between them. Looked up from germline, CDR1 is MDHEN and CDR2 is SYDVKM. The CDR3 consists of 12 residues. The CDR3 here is CASSPRSNEQFF. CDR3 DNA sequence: TGTGCCAGCAGTCCCCGGAGTAATGAGCAGTTCTTC.